These 11 T cell receptor beta chains originate from one sample sequenced in a study of identical twins. MiXCR, applied by TCRdb to the 5' RACE reads, yields one record per CDR3 protein. The sample records hundreds of thousands of distinct CDR3 sequences, 12% being singletons. A further study also used this sample, focusing on yellow fever vaccine responses in identical twins.

Sequencing was done on a sample of CD8+ T cells sorted from blood. These receptor sequences come from a woman under 30 in good health.

J is TRBJ1-1 and V is TRBV6-1; perhaps TRBD1 as D (6 bases). Trimming removed 7 bases at V and 5 bases at J, with 17 bases between. The germline V gene encodes CDR1 MNHNS and CDR2 SASEGT. The CDR3 covers 14 residues. The DNA of the CDR3 is TGTGCCAGCACCCACAGGGAGGGGGGGACTGAAGCTTTCTTT. Translated, it gives CASTHREGGTEAFF.

Here the CDR3 DNA reads TGTGCCAGCAGTCCCGACCGGGACAGGCAAGAGACCCAGTACTTC. Amino acids: CASSPDRDRQETQYF. The chain links TRBV28 to TRBJ2-5, with 8 bases fitting TRBD1. Per the germline V gene, CDR1 is MDHEN and CDR2 is SYDVKM. The V and J ends lost 5 bases and 2 bases, in that order; junction bases with no gene match: 7. The length of the CDR3 is 15 residues.

This clonotype has a handful of counts. The chain employs TRBV28 and TRBJ2-3; 8 bases agree with TRBD2. CDR1 is MDHEN, CDR2 SYDVKM, per germline. J gave up 4 bases and V 3 bases, and 9 bases lay outside the gene matches. The CDR3 runs to 16 residues. In nucleotides, the CDR3 is TGTGCCAGCAGTTTCCCCACTAGCGGAGGGGCAGATACGCAGTATTTT. This codes for CASSFPTSGGADTQYF.

The chain is built from TRBV2 and TRBJ2-1; D may be TRBD1 (6 bases). The length of the CDR3 is 21 residues. V lost 2 bases and J 8 bases, leaving 34 bases between the germline ends. Germline V lookup: CDR1 SNHLY, CDR2 FYNNEI. This CDR3 reads CASSEILQGGTGFPHGDEQFF. CDR3 DNA: TGTGCCAGCAGTGAAATTTTACAGGGTGGGACCGGGTTCCCCCATGGGGATGAGCAGTTCTTC.

This clonotype was seen a few times. The chain couples TRBV27 to TRBJ2-5, with a possible D match to TRBD1 (6 bases). The germline gives CDR1 MNHEY, CDR2 SMNVEV (reference sequence). CDR3 size: 14 residues. The V end lost 5 bases, the J end lost 2 bases, and 12 bases lay between the germline ends. The CDR3 coding sequence is TGTGCCAGCAGTGCCCCGGGACAACAAGAGACCCAGTACTTC. This translates into CASSAPGQQETQYF.

The J gene is TRBJ2-7, the V gene TRBV12-3 or TRBV12-4, with D perhaps TRBD2 (5 bases). V was cut by 8 bases and J by 3 bases, with 14 bases left in between. The CDR3 extends over 13 amino acids. The DNA of the CDR3 is TGTGCCAGCCTTGGCGGGCCCTTCTACGAGCAGTACTTC. It is translated as CASLGGPFYEQYF.

The V call is TRBV14, the J call TRBJ1-2; D is possibly TRBD1 (6 bases). V dropped 1 base and J dropped 5 bases, with 14 bases sitting between them. CDR3 length equals 15 residues. Germline CDR1 reads SGHDN; CDR2 reads FVKESK. The CDR3 loop is CASSQGSGAGYGYTF. The CDR3 nucleotides are TGTGCCAGCAGCCAAGGGTCGGGGGCCGGGTATGGCTACACCTTC.

Regarding this clonotype: It may be a read error: a sequence one base away is much more abundant. This chain connects TRBV2 to TRBJ2-1, with TRBD1 as a possible D gene (6 bases). Trimming left V 1 base short and J 10 bases short, with 14 bases between. Germline V gene sequence: CDR1 SNHLY, CDR2 FYNNEI. The CDR3 sequence is 14 residues long. The CDR3 bases are TGTGCCAGCAGTGAAGTGATGGGGGCAGGCGAGCAGTTCTTC. This encodes CASSEVMGAGEQFF.

This clonotype was recorded at least ten times. J is TRBJ1-1 and V is TRBV12-3 or TRBV12-4; TRBD1 matches at 7 bases. The ends lost 6 bases at V and 5 bases at J; junction bases unmatched: 9. The CDR3 runs 14 residues. The CDR3 loop reads CASSSTGARTEAFF. In DNA, the CDR3 is TGTGCCAGCAGCTCTACAGGGGCCAGGACTGAAGCTTTCTTT.

This clonotype was detected many times. The chain recombines TRBV6-5 with TRBJ2-7; perhaps D is TRBD1 or TRBD2 (5 bases each). Germline V gene data show CDR1 as MNHEY and CDR2 as SVGAGI. The CDR3 length is 11 residues. Trimming removed 2 bases from V and 7 bases from J, with 6 bases in between. The CDR3 loop is CASSYGGEQYF. CDR3 in DNA: TGTGCCAGCAGTTACGGGGGAGAGCAGTACTTC.

The V call is TRBV24-1, the J call TRBJ2-1, with 10 bases fitting TRBD2. After removal of 5 bases from V and 8 bases from J, the junction contained 11 bases not matched to a gene. This CDR3 comprises 16 residues. The germline gives CDR1 KGHDR, CDR2 SFDVKD. The CDR3 sequence is CATSAPAGGPNDEQFF. CDR3 nucleotide sequence: TGTGCCACCAGTGCCCCAGCGGGGGGGCCTAATGATGAGCAGTTCTTC.